These T cell receptor beta chains were read from a single sample in a study of radiotherapy plus CTLA-4 blockade in lung cancer. Produced via immunoSEQ multiplex PCR; TCRdb's table is partial and in-frame only. The repertoire holds 40,000 to 45,000 clones, with about 75% as singletons. The material was peripheral blood, obtained from a patient treated with radiotherapy plus ipilimumab. All receptors come from a human donor with non-small cell lung cancer who had stable disease on radiotherapy plus ipilimumab. Both conserved end residues are part of each CDR3. Each record gives: CDR3 DNA, CDR3 protein, D gene, clone size, V gene, J gene. A D gene is named only where the DNA matches it firmly. For some rows the clone size is stated as once, few or many, or as a class when expanded; others skip it.

DNA: TGTGCCAGCAGTGAGGGGGGGAAAACGCAGTATTTT
CDR3: CASSEGGKTQYF
D: TRBD2
size: NA
V: TRBV2
J: TRBJ2-3

DNA: TGCGCCAGCAGCCAAGACCAAACAGGGAACAAGCAGTTCTTC
CDR3: CASSQDQTGNKQFF
D: NA
size: NA
V: TRBV4-1
J: TRBJ2-1

DNA: TGTGCCAGCAGCCCCGGACAGGTTTTAGACGCTGAAGCTTTCTTT
CDR3: CASSPGQVLDAEAFF
D: TRBD1
size: NA
V: TRBV9
J: TRBJ1-1

DNA: TGTGCCAGCAGGCCAGGGGCTGGTGGAAACACCATATATTTT
CDR3: CASRPGAGGNTIYF
D: NA
size: NA
V: TRBV7-9
J: TRBJ1-3

DNA: TGTGCCAGCAGCTCTGGGACTAGCGGGCCCACAGATACGCAGTATTTT
CDR3: CASSSGTSGPTDTQYF
D: TRBD2
size: NA
V: TRBV7-8
J: TRBJ2-3

DNA: TGTGCCTGGAGTATCAGGGACAGGTACCCAAACCCCGATCCCTACGAGCAGTACTTC
CDR3: CAWSIRDRYPNPDPYEQYF
D: TRBD1
size: once
V: TRBV30
J: TRBJ2-7

DNA: TGTGCCAGCAGCTCTAGGGGACGGACAGGGAGTCTCGAGCAGTACTTC
CDR3: CASSSRGRTGSLEQYF
D: TRBD1
size: NA
V: TRBV7-2
J: TRBJ2-7

DNA: TGTGCCTGGACTTCGACTCTGAACACTGAAGCTTTCTTT
CDR3: CAWTSTLNTEAFF
D: NA
size: NA
V: TRBV30
J: TRBJ1-1

DNA: TGTGCCAGCAGTGACCCCGCGAGGGAGCAGTACTTC
CDR3: CASSDPAREQYF
D: NA
size: NA
V: TRBV2
J: TRBJ2-7

DNA: TGTGCCAGCAGCTTGGCCGACAGGGGCACAGATACGCAGTATTTT
CDR3: CASSLADRGTDTQYF
D: TRBD1
size: NA
V: TRBV5-6
J: TRBJ2-3

DNA: TGTGCCAGCAGTGCGCGCCGCGGGGCGAACCAAGAGACCCAGTACTTC
CDR3: CASSARRGANQETQYF
D: NA
size: NA
V: TRBV2
J: TRBJ2-5

DNA: TGTGCCAGCAGCCTCCGAGGACAGGGGGCCTTAGAGACCCAGTACTTC
CDR3: CASSLRGQGALETQYF
D: TRBD1
size: few
V: TRBV7-2
J: TRBJ2-5

DNA: TGTGCCAGCAGCCTCCGTCCGAATCAGCCCCAGCATTTT
CDR3: CASSLRPNQPQHF
D: NA
size: NA
V: TRBV7-2
J: TRBJ1-5

DNA: TGTGCCAGCAGCCGCGGGGGGGCCGCAGAGACCCAGTACTTC
CDR3: CASSRGGAAETQYF
D: TRBD2
size: many
V: TRBV7-9
J: TRBJ2-5

DNA: TGTGCCAGCAGCCCTAGAGGAGTCAGGGAGGCAGACAAGAACATGAACACTGAAGCTTTCTTT
CDR3: CASSPRGVREADKNMNTEAFF
D: NA
size: NA
V: TRBV7-8
J: TRBJ1-1

DNA: TGTGCCGGAAAGTCCGGGACAGGTAATCAGCCCCAGCATTTT
CDR3: CAGKSGTGNQPQHF
D: TRBD1
size: few
V: TRBV9
J: TRBJ1-5

DNA: TGTGCCAGCAGCTTAGGTCTCGTCGAGCAGTACTTC
CDR3: CASSLGLVEQYF
D: NA
size: NA
V: TRBV7-8
J: TRBJ2-7

DNA: TGTGCCAGCAGCGTAGAAGACTTATCCACAGATACGCAGTATTTT
CDR3: CASSVEDLSTDTQYF
D: NA
size: NA
V: TRBV9
J: TRBJ2-3

DNA: TGTGCCAGCAGCGTCCCAGGGGGGACCCAGTACTTC
CDR3: CASSVPGGTQYF
D: TRBD1
size: NA
V: TRBV11-1
J: TRBJ2-5

DNA: TGCGCCAGCAGGCGTACGGGCGGGGGGGCTGAAGCTTTCTTT
CDR3: CASRRTGGGAEAFF
D: NA
size: few
V: TRBV5-1
J: TRBJ1-1